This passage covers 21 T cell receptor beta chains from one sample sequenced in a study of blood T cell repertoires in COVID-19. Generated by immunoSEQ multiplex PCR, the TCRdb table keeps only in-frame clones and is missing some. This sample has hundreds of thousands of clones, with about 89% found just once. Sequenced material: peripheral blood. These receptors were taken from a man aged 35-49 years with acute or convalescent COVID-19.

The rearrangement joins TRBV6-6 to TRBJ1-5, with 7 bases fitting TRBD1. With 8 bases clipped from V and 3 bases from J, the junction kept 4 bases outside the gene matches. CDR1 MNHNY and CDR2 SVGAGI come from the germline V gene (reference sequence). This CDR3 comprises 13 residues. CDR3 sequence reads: CASETGSNQPQHF. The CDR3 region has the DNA TGTGCCAGCGAGACAGGGTCCAATCAGCCCCAGCATTTT.

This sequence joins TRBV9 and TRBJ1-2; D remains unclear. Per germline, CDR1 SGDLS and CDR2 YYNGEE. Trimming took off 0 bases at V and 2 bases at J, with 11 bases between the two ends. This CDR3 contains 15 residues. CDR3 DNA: TGTGCCAGCAGCGTAGGCGGCATACTAAACTATGGCTACACCTTC. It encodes CASSVGGILNYGYTF.

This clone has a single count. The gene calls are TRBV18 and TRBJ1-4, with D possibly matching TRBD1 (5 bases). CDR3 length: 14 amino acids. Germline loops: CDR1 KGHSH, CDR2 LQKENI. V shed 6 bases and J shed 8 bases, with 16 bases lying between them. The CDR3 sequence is CASSPRGGEEKLFF. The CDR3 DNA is TGTGCCAGCTCCCCCCGCGGGGGGGAAGAAAAACTGTTTTTT.

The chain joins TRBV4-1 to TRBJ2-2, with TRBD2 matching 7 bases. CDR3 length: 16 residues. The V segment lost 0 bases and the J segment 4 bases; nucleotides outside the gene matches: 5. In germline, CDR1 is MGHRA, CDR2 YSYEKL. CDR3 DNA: TGCGCCAGCAGCCAAGATCGGGTAGCGGGCACCGGGGAGCTGTTTTTT. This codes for CASSQDRVAGTGELFF.

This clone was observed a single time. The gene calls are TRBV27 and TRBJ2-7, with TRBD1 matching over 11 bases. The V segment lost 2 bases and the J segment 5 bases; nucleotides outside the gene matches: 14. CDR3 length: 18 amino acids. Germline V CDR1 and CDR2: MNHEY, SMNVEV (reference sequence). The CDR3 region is CASSLGVPDRGRRNEQYF. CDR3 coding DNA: TGTGCCAGCAGTTTAGGAGTTCCGGACAGGGGGCGAAGGAACGAGCAGTACTTC.

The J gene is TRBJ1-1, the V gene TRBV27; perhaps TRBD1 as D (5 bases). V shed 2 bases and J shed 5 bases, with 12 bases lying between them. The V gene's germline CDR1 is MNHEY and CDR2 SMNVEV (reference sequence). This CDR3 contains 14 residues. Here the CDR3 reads CASSLIGAVTEAFF. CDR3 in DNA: TGTGCCAGCAGTTTAATTGGGGCCGTAACTGAAGCTTTCTTT.

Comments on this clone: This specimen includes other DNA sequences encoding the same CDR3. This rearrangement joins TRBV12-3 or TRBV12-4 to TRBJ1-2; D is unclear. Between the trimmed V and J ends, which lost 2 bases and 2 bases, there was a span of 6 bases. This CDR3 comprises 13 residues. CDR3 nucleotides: TGTGCCAGCAGTTTACAGGTAAACTATGGCTACACCTTC. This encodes CASSLQVNYGYTF.

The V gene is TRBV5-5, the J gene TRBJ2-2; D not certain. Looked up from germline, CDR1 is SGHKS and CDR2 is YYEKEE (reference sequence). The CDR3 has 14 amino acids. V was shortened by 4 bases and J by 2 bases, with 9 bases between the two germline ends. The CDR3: CASSVDGNTGELFF. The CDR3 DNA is TGTGCCAGCAGCGTGGACGGTAACACCGGGGAGCTGTTTTTT.

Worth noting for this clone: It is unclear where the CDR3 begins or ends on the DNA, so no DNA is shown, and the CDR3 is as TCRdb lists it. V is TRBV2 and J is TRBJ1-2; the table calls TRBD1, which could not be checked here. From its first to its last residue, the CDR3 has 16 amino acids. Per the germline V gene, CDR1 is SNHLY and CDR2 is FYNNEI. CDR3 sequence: CASSETWGQGNYGYIF.

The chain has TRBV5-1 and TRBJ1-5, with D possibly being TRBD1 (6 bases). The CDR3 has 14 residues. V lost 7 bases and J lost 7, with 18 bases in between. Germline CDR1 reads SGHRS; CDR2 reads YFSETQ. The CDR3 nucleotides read TGCGCCAGCTCTACCGGCCTGACAGGCCAGCCCCAGCATTTT. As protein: CASSTGLTGQPQHF.

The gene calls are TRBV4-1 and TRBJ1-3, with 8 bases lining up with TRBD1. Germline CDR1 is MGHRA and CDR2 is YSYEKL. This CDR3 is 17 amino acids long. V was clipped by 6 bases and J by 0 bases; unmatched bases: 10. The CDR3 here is CASRPMGQESSGNTIYF. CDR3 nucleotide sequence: TGCGCCAGCAGACCAATGGGACAGGAGTCCTCTGGAAACACCATATATTTT.

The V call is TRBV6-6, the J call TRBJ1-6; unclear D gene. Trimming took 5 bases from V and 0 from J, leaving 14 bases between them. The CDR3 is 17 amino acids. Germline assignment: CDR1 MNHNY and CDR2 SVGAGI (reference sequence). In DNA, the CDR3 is TGTGCCAGCAGTCAACGAGTGGACTTCTCCTATAATTCACCCCTCCACTTT. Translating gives CASSQRVDFSYNSPLHF.

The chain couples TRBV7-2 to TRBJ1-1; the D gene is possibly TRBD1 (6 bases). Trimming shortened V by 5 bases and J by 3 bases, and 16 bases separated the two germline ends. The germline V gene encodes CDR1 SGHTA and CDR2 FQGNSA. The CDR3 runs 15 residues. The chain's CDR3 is CASSPFAGAYTEAFF. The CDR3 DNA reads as TGTGCCAGCAGCCCCTTCGCAGGGGCCTACACTGAAGCTTTCTTT.

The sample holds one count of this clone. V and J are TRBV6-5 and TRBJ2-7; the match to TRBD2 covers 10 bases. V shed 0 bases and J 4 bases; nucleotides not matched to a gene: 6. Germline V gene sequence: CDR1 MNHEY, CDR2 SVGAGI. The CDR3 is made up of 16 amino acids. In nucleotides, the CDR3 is TGTGCCAGCAGTTACTCGACAGCGGGGGGGTCGTACGAGCAGTACTTC. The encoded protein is CASSYSTAGGSYEQYF.

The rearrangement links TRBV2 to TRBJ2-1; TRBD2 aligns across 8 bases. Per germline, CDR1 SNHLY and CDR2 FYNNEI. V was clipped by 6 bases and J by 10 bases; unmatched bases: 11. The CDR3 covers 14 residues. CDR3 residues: CASRDRGGQGEQFF. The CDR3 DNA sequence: TGTGCCAGCAGGGACCGGGGGGGCCAGGGAGAGCAGTTCTTC.

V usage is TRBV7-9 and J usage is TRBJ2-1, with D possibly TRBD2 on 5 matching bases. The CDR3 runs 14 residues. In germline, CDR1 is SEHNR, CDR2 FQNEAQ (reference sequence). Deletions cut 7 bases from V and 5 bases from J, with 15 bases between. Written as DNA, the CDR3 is TGTGCCAGCACCTGGGTTCGGGAAGACAATGAGCAGTTCTTC. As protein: CASTWVREDNEQFF.

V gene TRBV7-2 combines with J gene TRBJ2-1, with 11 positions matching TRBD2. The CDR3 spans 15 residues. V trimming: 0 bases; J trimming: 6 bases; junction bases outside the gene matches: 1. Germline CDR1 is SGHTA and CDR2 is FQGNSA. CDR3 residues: CASSLASGGANEQFF. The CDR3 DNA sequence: TGTGCCAGCAGCTTAGCTAGCGGGGGGGCCAATGAGCAGTTCTTC.

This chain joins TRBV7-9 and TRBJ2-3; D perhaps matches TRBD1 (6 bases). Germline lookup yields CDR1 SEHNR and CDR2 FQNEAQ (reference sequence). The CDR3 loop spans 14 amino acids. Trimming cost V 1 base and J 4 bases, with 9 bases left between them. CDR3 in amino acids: CASSLDRAADTQYF. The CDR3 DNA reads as TGTGCCAGCAGCTTAGACAGGGCGGCAGATACGCAGTATTTT. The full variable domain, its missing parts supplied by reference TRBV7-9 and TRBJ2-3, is DTGVSQNPRHKITKRGQNVTFRCDPISEHNRLYWYRQTLGQGPEFLTYFQNEAQLEKSRLLSDRFSAERPKGSFSTLEIQRTEQGDSAMYLCASSLDRAADTQYFGPGTRLTVL.

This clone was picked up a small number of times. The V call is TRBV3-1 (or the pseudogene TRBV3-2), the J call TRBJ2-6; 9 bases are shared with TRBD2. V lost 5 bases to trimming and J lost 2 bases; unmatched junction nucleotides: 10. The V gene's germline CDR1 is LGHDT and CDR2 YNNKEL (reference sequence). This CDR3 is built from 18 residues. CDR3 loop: CASSVRPGLATGANVLTF. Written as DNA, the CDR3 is TGTGCCAGCAGCGTGCGTCCGGGACTAGCAACTGGGGCCAACGTCCTGACTTTC.

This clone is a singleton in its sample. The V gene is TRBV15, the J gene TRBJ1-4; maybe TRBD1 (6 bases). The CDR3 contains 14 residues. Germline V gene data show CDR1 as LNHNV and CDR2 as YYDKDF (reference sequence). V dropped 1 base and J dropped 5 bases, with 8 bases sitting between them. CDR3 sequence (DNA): TGTGCCACCAGCAGAGGGGACACAAATGAAAAACTGTTTTTT. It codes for CATSRGDTNEKLFF.

CDR3 protein: CASSQAWDRGSEQFF. The CDR3 DNA reads as TGTGCCAGCAGCCAAGCCTGGGACAGGGGGAGTGAGCAGTTCTTC. The J gene is TRBJ2-1, the V gene TRBV3-1 (or the pseudogene TRBV3-2); 11 bases align to TRBD1. The CDR3 has 15 residues. Germline trimming cut 1 base from V and 9 bases from J; bases unmatched to any gene: 5. Germline CDR1 LGHDT, CDR2 YNNKEL (reference sequence).